The T cell receptor (beta chain) described here comes from a study of human T cells and chemical hapten exposure. Original analysis: From around 25,000 to 690,000 TCRs were found per sample, with a median of 95,638. TCRdb independently ran MiXCR on the RACE reads; one entry per CDR3 protein. The V and J calls come from TCRdb's annotation, not from the publication. The table records some 100,000 distinct CDR3 sequences, roughly a tenth of them present only once. Trimming took off 8 bases at V and 0 bases at J, with 17 bases between the two ends. CDR1 is LNHDA, CDR2 SQIVND, per germline (reference sequence). The CDR3 is 16 residues long. Time point reported: patch test 2, 6 weeks after DPC sensitization. Specified treatment: therapeutic diphenylcyclopropenone sensitization with weekly scalp DPC. This clonotype showed up just a few times.

The TCR comes from a woman aged 40 to 49 with alopecia areata. Some clones in this sample may be carry-over from other donors' samples. The genes are TRBV19 and TRBJ1-3; D unresolved. The sequenced sample was whole blood, obtained in connection with sensitization to the hapten diphenylcyclopropenone (DPC). CDR3 amino acids: CASGWRALGSGNTIYF. For the CDR3, the DNA is TGTGCCAGTGGATGGCGCGCTCTGGGCTCTGGAAACACCATATATTTT.